One sample yielded the 30 T cell receptor beta chains listed below, sequenced in a study of vaccination and CD4 T cells after COVID-19. The antigens these receptors bind are not known. Sequence data for DNA of cultured CD4+ T cells were generated by the Oncomine TCR Beta short-read assay. From the PCR reads, TCRdb called clonotypes with MiXCR, one entry per CDR3 protein. The sample has about 14,000 distinct CDR3 sequences, roughly 73% seen once. Treatment defined: approximately nine-day PBMC culture with coronavirus spike peptide pools or control peptides (ViraFEST assay). The sequencing input was CD4+ T cells from blood, cultured in vitro. Every receptor here comes from a human donor who had recovered from COVID-19.

The chain combines TRBV19 with TRBJ1-4; D possibly corresponds to TRBD1 (5 bases). The CDR3 totals 14 residues. CDR1 is LNHDA and CDR2 is SQIVND in the germline V gene (reference sequence). Trimming cost V 2 bases and J 4 bases, with 8 bases left between them. The DNA of the CDR3 is TGTGCCAGTAGTATAAGACAGCTTAATGAAAAACTGTTTTTT. Amino acids: CASSIRQLNEKLFF.

The chain uses TRBV5-6 and TRBJ1-5; 9 nucleotides align to TRBD1. This CDR3 is 14 amino acids long. Germline V gene sequence: CDR1 SGHDT, CDR2 YYEEEE. Trimming at V came to 1 base and at J to 5 bases, leaving 1 base not matched to a gene. The DNA of the CDR3 is TGTGCCAGCAGCTTGAGGACAGGGGATCAGCCCCAGCATTTT. Translation gives CASSLRTGDQPQHF.

The J gene is TRBJ1-6, the V gene TRBV28; D is undetermined. The CDR3 is 15 amino acids. The germline gives CDR1 MDHEN, CDR2 SYDVKM. Trimming shortened V by 0 bases and J by 7 bases, and 10 bases separated the two germline ends. CDR3 region: CASSLWSQRNSPLHF. The CDR3 DNA reads TGTGCCAGCAGTTTATGGTCGCAGCGAAATTCACCCCTCCACTTT.

V is TRBV7-2 and J is TRBJ2-7; D ambiguous. V lost 5 bases, J lost 0 bases, and 11 bases lay in between. This CDR3 region has 14 residues. Germline CDR1 is SGHTA and CDR2 is FQGNSA. CDR3 sequence (DNA): TGTGCCAGCAGCCCCCTCCCTTTCTCCTACGAGCAGTACTTC. Amino acid sequence: CASSPLPFSYEQYF.

The V and J genes are TRBV24-1 and TRBJ1-1; TRBD1 matches at 7 bases. Germline assignment: CDR1 KGHDR and CDR2 SFDVKD. This CDR3 contains 13 residues. With 6 bases clipped from V and 2 bases from J, the junction kept 2 bases outside the gene matches. CDR3 sequence: CATSYRGNTEAFF. In DNA form, the CDR3 reads TGTGCCACCAGTTACAGGGGAAACACTGAAGCTTTCTTT.

The genes are TRBV19 and TRBJ2-2; D may be TRBD1 (6 bases). This CDR3 region has 14 residues. The ends were cut back, 6 bases at V and 1 base at J, with 9 bases in the middle. The germline V gene encodes CDR1 LNHDA and CDR2 SQIVND (reference sequence). The CDR3 DNA reads TGTGCCAGTAGCATACAGGGGAACACCGGGGAGCTGTTTTTT. It yields the protein CASSIQGNTGELFF.

V gene TRBV7-6 combines with J gene TRBJ2-3; D uncertain. Germline V lookup: CDR1 SGHVS, CDR2 FNYEAQ. The germline V and J ends were trimmed by 5 bases and 5 bases, with 11 bases remaining between them. This CDR3 contains 13 residues. CDR3 in amino acids: CASSKTLGDTQYF. CDR3 coding DNA: TGTGCCAGCAGCAAAACCCTAGGAGATACGCAGTATTTT.

The chain recombines TRBV7-8 with TRBJ1-5; perhaps TRBD1 as D (5 bases). CDR3 length: 15 amino acids. Trimming took 2 bases from V and 11 from J, leaving 19 bases between them. Germline CDR1 reads SGHVS; CDR2 reads FQNEAQ. CDR3 sequence (DNA): TGTGCCAGCAGCTTATCATCATTTTCGGGGGGGGCCCAGCATTTT. Its translation: CASSLSSFSGGAQHF.

The chain couples TRBV12-3 or TRBV12-4 to TRBJ1-3; D may be TRBD1 (5 bases). Between the trimmed V and J ends, which lost 5 bases and 3 bases, there was a span of 11 bases. This CDR3 contains 14 residues. CDR3 DNA: TGTGCCAGCAGTCAGGACATGCTTGGAAACACCATATATTTT. Translating it yields CASSQDMLGNTIYF.

V usage is TRBV7-2 and J usage is TRBJ2-1; D not resolved. The CDR3 loop spans 13 amino acids. Germline CDR1 and CDR2: SGHTA and FQGNSA. Trimming took off 0 bases at V and 9 bases at J, with 9 bases between the two ends. In DNA, the CDR3 is TGTGCCAGCAGCTTAGCGTCATGCGGTGAGCAGTTCTTC. Translation: CASSLASCGEQFF.

The rearrangement joins TRBV19 to TRBJ2-1; D is possibly TRBD2 (6 bases). This CDR3 is built from 17 residues. V dropped 3 bases and J dropped 8 bases, with 23 bases sitting between them. Germline loops: CDR1 LNHDA, CDR2 SQIVND (reference sequence). DNA of the CDR3: TGTGCCAGTAGTATGGGACCGGGACTCCCTTCCGGCGATGAGCAGTTCTTC. Amino acid sequence: CASSMGPGLPSGDEQFF. The variable domain in full, completed from reference TRBV19 and TRBJ2-1, reads DGGITQSPKYLFRKEGQNVTLSCEQNLNHDAMYWYRQDPGQGLRLIYYSQIVNDFQKGDIAEGYSVSREKKESFPLTVTSAQKNPTAFYLCASSMGPGLPSGDEQFFGPGTRLTVL.

The chain recombines TRBV28 with TRBJ2-7, with unresolved D. Trimming left V 3 bases short and J 5 bases short, with 14 bases between. The V gene's germline CDR1 is MDHEN and CDR2 SYDVKM. CDR3 length: 14 residues. The CDR3 spells CASSLERPGNEQYF. The CDR3 DNA reads TGTGCCAGCAGTTTGGAGAGGCCCGGCAACGAGCAGTACTTC.

This clonotype was detected only a few times. The chain recombines TRBV20-1 with TRBJ1-1; 7 bases match TRBD1. The CDR3 totals 14 residues. Trimming removed 2 bases from V and 4 bases from J; junction bases left unmatched: 7. CDR1 DFQATT and CDR2 SNEGSKA come from the germline V gene (reference sequence). The CDR3 DNA reads as TGCAGTGCTAGAATTGGAGGGGGCCCCACTGAAGCTTTCTTT. It encodes CSARIGGGPTEAFF.

This clonotype was recorded only once. This rearrangement joins TRBV24-1 to TRBJ2-7, with TRBD2 identical over 13 bases. Trimming cost V 2 bases and J 6 bases; bases outside gene matches: 6. Germline CDR1 and CDR2: KGHDR and SFDVKD. The CDR3 is 16 amino acids. The CDR3 protein is CATSDYRTSGRSEQYF. The CDR3 region has the DNA TGTGCCACCAGTGATTATCGGACTAGCGGGAGAAGCGAGCAGTACTTC.

The chain combines TRBV19 with TRBJ1-2, with 8 bases identical to TRBD1. With V trimmed by 6 bases and J by 8 bases, 17 bases remained unmatched. CDR3 length equals 16 residues. Germline V gives CDR1 LNHDA, CDR2 SQIVND (reference sequence). The CDR3: CASRTFATGENTGYTF. CDR3 DNA sequence: TGTGCCAGTAGGACATTTGCGACAGGGGAGAATACGGGCTACACCTTC.

V usage is TRBV6-2 or TRBV6-3 and J usage is TRBJ1-5, with a tentative D call TRBD1 (5 bases). The CDR3 is 16 residues long. Germline V gene sequence: CDR1 MNHEY, CDR2 SVGEGT. V lost 1 base and J lost 4, with 14 bases in between. In DNA form, the CDR3 reads TGTGCCAGCAGTTACTTACGACAAGGGGTTAATCAGCCCCAGCATTTT. It specifies CASSYLRQGVNQPQHF.

A few counts support this clonotype. The chain employs TRBV7-2 and TRBJ2-7; tentatively, D is TRBD1 (7 bases). Trimming cost V 3 bases and J 3 bases, with 15 bases left between them. CDR3 length equals 15 residues. The germline CDR1 and CDR2 sequences are SGHTA and FQGNSA. The chain's CDR3 is CASSFLEGAFYEQYF. Written as DNA, the CDR3 is TGTGCCAGCAGCTTTTTGGAGGGGGCTTTCTACGAGCAGTACTTC.

The chain employs TRBV5-1 and TRBJ2-5, with 7 bases aligning to TRBD1. The ends lost 4 bases at V and 1 base at J; junction bases unmatched: 4. CDR1 is SGHRS and CDR2 is YFSETQ in the germline V gene. This CDR3 has 14 residues. CDR3 DNA sequence: TGCGCCAGCAGCACCCGGACAGGCCAAGAGACCCAGTACTTC. Protein: CASSTRTGQETQYF.

This chain joins TRBV18 and TRBJ1-2; D may be TRBD1 (5 bases). CDR1 and CDR2 (germline): KGHSH, LQKENI. This CDR3 spans 15 amino acids. V was trimmed by 3 bases and J by 4 bases, leaving 15 bases between them. The CDR3 protein is CASSPTGRGGYGYTF. The CDR3, as DNA: TGTGCCAGCTCACCTACAGGTCGAGGCGGCTATGGCTACACCTTC.

This chain uses TRBV19 with TRBJ2-2, with 7 positions matching TRBD1. V dropped 5 bases and J dropped 1; count of bases not matched to a gene: 7. The CDR3 is 16 residues long. Germline V lookup: CDR1 LNHDA, CDR2 SQIVND (reference sequence). The CDR3 DNA reads as TGTGCCAGTAGTGATAGAGGGGGCTGGAACACCGGGGAGCTGTTTTTT. Encoded protein: CASSDRGGWNTGELFF.

The CDR3 loop reads CASTVGDEQYF. The DNA for the CDR3 is TGTGCCAGCACCGTGGGGGACGAGCAGTACTTC. V and J are TRBV6-1 and TRBJ2-1; D tentatively fits TRBD1 or TRBD2 (5 bases each). The J call is doubtful: the DNA matches TRBJ2-7 better. CDR1 is MNHNS, CDR2 SASEGT, per germline. This CDR3 is 11 amino acids long.

V usage is TRBV19 and J usage is TRBJ2-7, with D tentatively TRBD1 (6 bases). V lost 3 bases and J 0 bases, leaving 12 bases between the germline ends. Germline loops: CDR1 LNHDA, CDR2 SQIVND (reference sequence). The CDR3 covers 15 residues. The CDR3 spells CASSMLFRGSYEQYF. CDR3 DNA sequence: TGTGCCAGTAGTATGTTATTCAGGGGCTCCTACGAGCAGTACTTC.

The rearrangement uses TRBV7-2 and TRBJ2-1, with TRBD2 as a possible D gene (7 bases). The V end was cut by 2 bases, the J end by 2 bases, with 13 bases between. This CDR3 is 16 amino acids long. Germline V gene data show CDR1 as SGHTA and CDR2 as FQGNSA. The CDR3 sequence: CASSLYKGGTYNEQFF. CDR3 nucleotides: TGTGCCAGCAGCTTATACAAGGGGGGGACCTACAATGAGCAGTTCTTC.

This chain uses TRBV5-1 with TRBJ2-5, with 8 bases matching TRBD1. The CDR3 runs 13 residues. Per the germline V gene, CDR1 is SGHRS and CDR2 is YFSETQ. The junction had 4 bases not matched to a gene; V was cut back by 4 bases and J by 5 bases. In nucleotides, the CDR3 is TGCGCCAGCAGCCCTCGACAGGGGGAGACCCAGTACTTC. Protein sequence: CASSPRQGETQYF.

The chain couples TRBV4-3 to TRBJ1-3; D might be TRBD1 (6 bases). In germline, CDR1 is LGHNA, CDR2 YSLEER. V dropped 4 bases and J dropped 4 bases, with 14 bases sitting between them. The CDR3 runs to 15 residues. The CDR3 loop reads CASSPDRSEGNTIYF. In DNA, the CDR3 is TGCGCCAGCAGCCCCGACAGGTCGGAAGGAAACACCATATATTTT.

This clonotype is medium-sized within its sample. The rearrangement joins TRBV6-1 to TRBJ2-5; D call uncertain. Trimming took off 5 bases at V and 7 bases at J, with 17 bases between the two ends. The CDR3 has 14 residues. Germline values: CDR1 MNHNS, CDR2 SASEGT. The CDR3 sequence is CASSRLDLYGTQYF. CDR3 sequence (DNA): TGTGCCAGCAGTAGACTGGACCTTTATGGGACCCAGTACTTC.

The chain couples TRBV18 to TRBJ1-1, with D maybe TRBD1 (6 bases). The germline gives CDR1 KGHSH, CDR2 LQKENI. V was clipped by 4 bases and J by 7 bases, with 10 bases between them. CDR3 length: 12 amino acids. The CDR3 is CASSHQGIEAFF. CDR3 sequence (DNA): TGTGCCAGCTCACACCAGGGGATTGAAGCTTTCTTT.

This clonotype was found once. The V call is TRBV4-1, the J call TRBJ1-3, with D perhaps matching TRBD1 (5 bases). V lost 4 bases, J lost 0 bases, and 16 bases lay in between. The germline CDR1 and CDR2 sequences are MGHRA and YSYEKL. CDR3 length: 17 amino acids. The CDR3 sequence: CASSPQTGAYSGNTIYF. The DNA for the CDR3 is TGCGCCAGCAGCCCCCAAACAGGAGCCTACTCTGGAAACACCATATATTTT.

The chain carries TRBV20-1 and TRBJ1-6; 9 nucleotides agree with TRBD1. The germline V gene encodes CDR1 DFQATT and CDR2 SNEGSKA (reference sequence). The CDR3 covers 14 residues. V lost 5 bases to trimming and J lost 10 bases; unmatched junction nucleotides: 9. CDR3 in amino acids: CSAGSGTGMSPLHF. The CDR3 DNA reads TGCAGTGCTGGTTCCGGGACAGGGATGTCACCCCTCCACTTT.

This chain joins TRBV29-1 and TRBJ2-7; TRBD2 is a possible D gene (5 bases). CDR3 length: 12 amino acids. Germline V CDR1 and CDR2: SQVTM, ANQGSEA. The ends were cut back, 4 bases at V and 3 bases at J, with 10 bases in the middle. Here the CDR3 reads CSVGQRYYEQYF. CDR3 DNA: TGCAGCGTTGGTCAGCGGTACTACGAGCAGTACTTC.